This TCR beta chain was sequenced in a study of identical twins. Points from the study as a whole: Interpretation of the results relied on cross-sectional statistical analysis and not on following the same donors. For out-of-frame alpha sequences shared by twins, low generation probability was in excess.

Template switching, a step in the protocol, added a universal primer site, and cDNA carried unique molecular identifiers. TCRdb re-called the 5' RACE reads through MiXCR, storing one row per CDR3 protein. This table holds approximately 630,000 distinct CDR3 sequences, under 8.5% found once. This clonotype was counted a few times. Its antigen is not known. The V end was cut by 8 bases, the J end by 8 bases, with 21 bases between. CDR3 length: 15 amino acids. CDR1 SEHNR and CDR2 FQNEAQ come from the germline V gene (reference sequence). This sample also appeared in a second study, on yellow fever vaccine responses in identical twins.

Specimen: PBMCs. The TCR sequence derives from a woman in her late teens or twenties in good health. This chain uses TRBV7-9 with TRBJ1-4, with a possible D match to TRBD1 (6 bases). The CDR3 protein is CASLEYRVKGEKLFF. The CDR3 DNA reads TGTGCCAGCCTCGAATACAGGGTGAAGGGCGAAAAACTGTTTTTT.